This TCR beta chain emerged from a study of T cells in localized non-small cell lung cancer. With respect to this clone: Its antigen is still unknown.

Overall study results and limits: Uninvolved neighboring lung showed the greatest T cell clonality, exceeding tumor. Higher adjacent-lung clonality was associated with shorter survival.

The germline V gene has CDR1 MGHRA and CDR2 YSYEKL. V dropped 0 bases and J dropped 4 bases, with 9 bases sitting between them. This CDR3 has 14 amino acids. Repertoires were generated with immunoSEQ multiplex PCR, while TCRdb's copy carries only in-frame clones and drops some. The sample consists of 52,000 or so clones, over 80% of them appearing once. The origin of this receptor is a man aged 40 to 70 with stage III lung adenocarcinoma. Source: peripheral blood mononuclear cells, taken before any cancer treatment. This rearrangement joins TRBV4-1 to TRBJ1-2, with D unresolved. CDR3 amino acids: CASSQDRAAYGYTF. The DNA of the CDR3 is TGCGCCAGCAGCCAAGATAGGGCAGCCTATGGCTACACCTTC.